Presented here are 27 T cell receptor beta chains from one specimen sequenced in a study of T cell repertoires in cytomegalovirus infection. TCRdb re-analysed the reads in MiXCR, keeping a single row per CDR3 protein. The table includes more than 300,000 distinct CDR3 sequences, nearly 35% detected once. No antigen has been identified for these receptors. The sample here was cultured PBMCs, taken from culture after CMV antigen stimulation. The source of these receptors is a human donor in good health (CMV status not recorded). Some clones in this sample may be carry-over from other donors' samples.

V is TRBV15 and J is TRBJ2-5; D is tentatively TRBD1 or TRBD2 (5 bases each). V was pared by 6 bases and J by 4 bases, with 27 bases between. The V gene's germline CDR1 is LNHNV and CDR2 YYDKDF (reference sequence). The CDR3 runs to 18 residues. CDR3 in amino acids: CATSKRRITGRTPETQYF. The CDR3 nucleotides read TGTGCCACCAGTAAGAGGAGGATCACGGGACGGACTCCAGAGACCCAGTACTTC.

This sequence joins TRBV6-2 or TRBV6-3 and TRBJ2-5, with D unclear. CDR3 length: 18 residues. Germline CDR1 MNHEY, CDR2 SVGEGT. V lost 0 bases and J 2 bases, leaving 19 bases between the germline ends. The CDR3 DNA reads TGTGCCAGCAGTTACTCGACCTCCATCCTCGGCATTCAAGAGACCCAGTACTTC. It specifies CASSYSTSILGIQETQYF.

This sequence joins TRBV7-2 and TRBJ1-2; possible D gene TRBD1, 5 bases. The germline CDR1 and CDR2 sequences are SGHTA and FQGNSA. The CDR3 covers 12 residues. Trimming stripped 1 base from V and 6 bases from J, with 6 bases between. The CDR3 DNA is TGTGCCAGCAGCTTAGTGGGGCATGGCTACACCTTC. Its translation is CASSLVGHGYTF.

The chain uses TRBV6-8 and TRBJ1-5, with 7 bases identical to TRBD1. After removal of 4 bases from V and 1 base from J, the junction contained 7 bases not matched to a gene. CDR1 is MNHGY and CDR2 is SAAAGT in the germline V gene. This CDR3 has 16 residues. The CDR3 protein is CASSFPPGGSNQPQHF. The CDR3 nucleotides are TGTGCCAGCAGTTTCCCCCCAGGGGGAAGCAATCAGCCCCAGCATTTT.

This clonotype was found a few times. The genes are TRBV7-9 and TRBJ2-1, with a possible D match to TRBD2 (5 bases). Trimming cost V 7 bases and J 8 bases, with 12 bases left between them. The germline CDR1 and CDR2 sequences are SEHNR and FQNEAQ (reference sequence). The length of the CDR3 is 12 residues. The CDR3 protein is CASKLVGDEQFF. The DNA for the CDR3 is TGTGCCAGCAAACTAGTCGGAGATGAGCAGTTCTTC.

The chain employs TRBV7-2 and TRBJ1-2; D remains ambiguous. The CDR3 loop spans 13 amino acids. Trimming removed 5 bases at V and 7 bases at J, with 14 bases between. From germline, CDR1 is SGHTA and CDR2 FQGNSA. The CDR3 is CASSQRREGGYTF. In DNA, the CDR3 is TGTGCCAGCAGCCAAAGACGGGAGGGTGGCTACACCTTC.

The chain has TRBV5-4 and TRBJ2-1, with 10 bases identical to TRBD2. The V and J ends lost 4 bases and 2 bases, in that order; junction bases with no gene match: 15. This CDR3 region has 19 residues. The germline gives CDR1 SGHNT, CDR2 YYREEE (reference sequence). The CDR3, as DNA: TGTGCCAGCAGCCCCGGACCAGCGGGAGGGGGAAAGGCCTACAATGAGCAGTTCTTC. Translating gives CASSPGPAGGGKAYNEQFF.

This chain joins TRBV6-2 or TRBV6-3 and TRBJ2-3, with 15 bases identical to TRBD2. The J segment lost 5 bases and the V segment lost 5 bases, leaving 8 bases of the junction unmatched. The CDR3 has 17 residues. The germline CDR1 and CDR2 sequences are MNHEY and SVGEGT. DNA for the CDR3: TGTGCCAGCAGTGTTATGGGACTAGCGGGAGGACGAGATACGCAGTATTTT. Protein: CASSVMGLAGGRDTQYF.

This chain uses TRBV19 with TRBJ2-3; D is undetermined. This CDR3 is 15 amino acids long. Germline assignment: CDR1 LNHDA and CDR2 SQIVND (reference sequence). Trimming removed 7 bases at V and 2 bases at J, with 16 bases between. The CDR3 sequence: CASNDGQQPTDTQYF. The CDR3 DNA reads TGTGCCAGTAACGATGGCCAGCAGCCCACAGATACGCAGTATTTT.

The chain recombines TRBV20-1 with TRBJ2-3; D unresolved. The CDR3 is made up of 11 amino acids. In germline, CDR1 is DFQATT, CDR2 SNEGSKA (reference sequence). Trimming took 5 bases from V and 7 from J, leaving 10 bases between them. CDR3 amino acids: CSASKGNTQYF. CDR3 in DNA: TGCAGTGCTTCTAAGGGTAATACGCAGTATTTT.

This CDR3 reads CATSDRADTEAFF. DNA for the CDR3: TGTGCCACCAGTGACAGGGCAGACACTGAAGCTTTCTTT. The genes are TRBV24-1 and TRBJ1-1; D perhaps matches TRBD1 (5 bases). The CDR3 has 13 residues. V lost 4 bases and J lost 3, with 8 bases in between. Germline CDR1 KGHDR, CDR2 SFDVKD.

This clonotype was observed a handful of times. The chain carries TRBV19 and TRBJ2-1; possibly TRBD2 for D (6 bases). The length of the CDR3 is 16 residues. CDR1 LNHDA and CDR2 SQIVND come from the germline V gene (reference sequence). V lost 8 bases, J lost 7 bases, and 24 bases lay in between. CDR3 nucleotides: TGTGCCAGTGGCCGCGATCTAGCGTCGGGTCAGAATGAGCAGTTCTTC. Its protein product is CASGRDLASGQNEQFF.

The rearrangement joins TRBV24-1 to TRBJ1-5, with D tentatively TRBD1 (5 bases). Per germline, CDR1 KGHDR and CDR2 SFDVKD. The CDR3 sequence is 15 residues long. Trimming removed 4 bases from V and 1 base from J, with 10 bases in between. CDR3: CATSDRRGSNQPQHF. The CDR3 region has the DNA TGTGCCACCAGTGACCGTCGGGGGAGCAATCAGCCCCAGCATTTT.

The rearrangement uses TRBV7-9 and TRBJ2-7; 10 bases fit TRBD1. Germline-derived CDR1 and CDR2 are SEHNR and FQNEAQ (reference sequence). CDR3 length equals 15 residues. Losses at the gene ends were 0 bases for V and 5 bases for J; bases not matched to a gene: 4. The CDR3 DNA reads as TGTGCCAGCAGCTTAGCGTTTGGGACAGGGGACGAGCAGTACTTC. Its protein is CASSLAFGTGDEQYF.

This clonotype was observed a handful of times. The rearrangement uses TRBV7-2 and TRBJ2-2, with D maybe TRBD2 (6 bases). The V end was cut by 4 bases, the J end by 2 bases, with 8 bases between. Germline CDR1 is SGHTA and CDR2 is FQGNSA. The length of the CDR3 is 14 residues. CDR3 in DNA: TGTGCCAGCAGCTGGGACTCAAACACCGGGGAGCTGTTTTTT. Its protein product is CASSWDSNTGELFF.

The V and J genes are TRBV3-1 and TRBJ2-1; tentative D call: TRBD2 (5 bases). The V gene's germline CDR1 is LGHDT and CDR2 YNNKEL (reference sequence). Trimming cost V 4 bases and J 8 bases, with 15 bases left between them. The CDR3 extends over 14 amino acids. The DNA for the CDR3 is TGTGCCAGCAGCCTTATCGGGGAGAGGGATGAGCAGTTCTTC. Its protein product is CASSLIGERDEQFF.

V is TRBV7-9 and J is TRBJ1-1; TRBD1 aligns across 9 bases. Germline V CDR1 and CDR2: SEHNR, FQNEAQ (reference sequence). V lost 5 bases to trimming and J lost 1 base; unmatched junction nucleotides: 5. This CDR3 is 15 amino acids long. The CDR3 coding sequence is TGTGCCAGCAGCCTTGAGACAGGGGGGAACACTGAAGCTTTCTTT. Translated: CASSLETGGNTEAFF.

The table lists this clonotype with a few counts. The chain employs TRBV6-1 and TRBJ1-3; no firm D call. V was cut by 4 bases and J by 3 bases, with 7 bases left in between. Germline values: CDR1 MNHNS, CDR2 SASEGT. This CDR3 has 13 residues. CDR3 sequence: CASSVLIGNTIYF. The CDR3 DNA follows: TGTGCCAGCAGTGTATTAATTGGAAACACCATATATTTT.

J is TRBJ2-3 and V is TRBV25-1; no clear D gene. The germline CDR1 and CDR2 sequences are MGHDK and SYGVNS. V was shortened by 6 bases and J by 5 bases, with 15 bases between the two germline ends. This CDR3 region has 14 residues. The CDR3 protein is CASRRTFLGDTQYF. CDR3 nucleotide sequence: TGTGCCAGCAGAAGAACTTTCCTAGGAGATACGCAGTATTTT.

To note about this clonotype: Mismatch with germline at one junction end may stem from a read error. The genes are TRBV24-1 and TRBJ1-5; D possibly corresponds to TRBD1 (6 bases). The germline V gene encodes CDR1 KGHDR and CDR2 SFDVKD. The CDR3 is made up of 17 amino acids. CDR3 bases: TGTGCCACCAGTGATTTTGACAGGAAAGAAAGCAATCGGCCCCAGCATTTT. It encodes CATSDFDRKESNRPQHF.

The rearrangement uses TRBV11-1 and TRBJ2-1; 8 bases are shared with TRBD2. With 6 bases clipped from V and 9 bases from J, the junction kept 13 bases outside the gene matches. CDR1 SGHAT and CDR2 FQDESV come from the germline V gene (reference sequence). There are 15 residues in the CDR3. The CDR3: CASSRPGLEYVEQFF. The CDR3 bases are TGTGCCAGCAGTCGACCGGGACTAGAATACGTTGAGCAGTTCTTC.

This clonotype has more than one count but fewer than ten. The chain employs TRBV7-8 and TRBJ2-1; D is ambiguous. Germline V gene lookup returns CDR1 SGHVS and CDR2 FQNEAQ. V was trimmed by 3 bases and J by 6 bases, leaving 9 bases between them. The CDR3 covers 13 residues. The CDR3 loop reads CASSFRVGNEQFF. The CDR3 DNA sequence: TGTGCCAGCAGCTTTCGCGTGGGCAATGAGCAGTTCTTC. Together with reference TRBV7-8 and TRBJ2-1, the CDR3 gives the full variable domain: GAGVSQSPRYKVAKRGQDVALRCDPISGHVSLFWYQQALGQGPEFLTYFQNEAQLDKSGLPSDRFFAERPEGSVSTLKIQRTQQEDSAVYLCASSFRVGNEQFFGPGTRLTVL.

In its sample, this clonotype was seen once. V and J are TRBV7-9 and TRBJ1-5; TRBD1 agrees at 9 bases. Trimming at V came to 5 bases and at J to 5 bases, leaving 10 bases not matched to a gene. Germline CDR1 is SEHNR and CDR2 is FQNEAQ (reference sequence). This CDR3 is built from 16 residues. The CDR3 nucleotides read TGTGCCAGCAGCAGAGGACAGGGGCAGAAGGATCAGCCCCAGCATTTT. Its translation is CASSRGQGQKDQPQHF.

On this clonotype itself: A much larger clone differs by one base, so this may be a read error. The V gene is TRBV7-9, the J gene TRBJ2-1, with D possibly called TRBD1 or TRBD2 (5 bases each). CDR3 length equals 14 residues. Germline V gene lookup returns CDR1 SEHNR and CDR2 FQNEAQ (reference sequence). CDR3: CASSSPGPHNEQSF. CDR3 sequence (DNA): TGTGCCAGCAGTTCACCGGGACCGCACAATGAGCAGTCCTTC.

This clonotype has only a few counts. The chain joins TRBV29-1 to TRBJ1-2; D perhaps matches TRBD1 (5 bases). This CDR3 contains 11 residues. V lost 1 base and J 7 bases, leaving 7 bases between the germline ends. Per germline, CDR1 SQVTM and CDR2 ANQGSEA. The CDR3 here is CSVEVGGGYTF. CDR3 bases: TGCAGCGTTGAAGTGGGGGGTGGCTACACCTTC.

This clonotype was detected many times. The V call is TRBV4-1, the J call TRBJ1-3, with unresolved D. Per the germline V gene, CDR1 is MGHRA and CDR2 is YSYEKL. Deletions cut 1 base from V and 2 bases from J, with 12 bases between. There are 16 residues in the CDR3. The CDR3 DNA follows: TGCGCCAGCAGCCAAGTACATTCATCAACTGGAAACACCATATATTTT. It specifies CASSQVHSSTGNTIYF.

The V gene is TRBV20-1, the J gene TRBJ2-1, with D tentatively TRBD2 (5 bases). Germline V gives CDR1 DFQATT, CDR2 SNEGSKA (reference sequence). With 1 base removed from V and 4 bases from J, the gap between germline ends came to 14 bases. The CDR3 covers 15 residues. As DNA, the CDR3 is TGCAGTGCTAGAGGAGGGTCGGCGGTTTACAATGAGCAGTTCTTC. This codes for CSARGGSAVYNEQFF.